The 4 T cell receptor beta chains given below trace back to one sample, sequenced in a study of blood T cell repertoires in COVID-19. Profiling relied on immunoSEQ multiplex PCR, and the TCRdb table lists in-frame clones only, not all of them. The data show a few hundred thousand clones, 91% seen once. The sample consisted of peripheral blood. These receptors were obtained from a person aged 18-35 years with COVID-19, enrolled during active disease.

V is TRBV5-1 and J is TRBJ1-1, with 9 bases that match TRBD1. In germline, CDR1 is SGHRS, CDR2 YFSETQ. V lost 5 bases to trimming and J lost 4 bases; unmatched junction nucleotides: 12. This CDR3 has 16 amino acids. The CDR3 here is CASSPGTGSRSTEAFF. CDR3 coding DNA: TGCGCCAGCAGTCCCGGGACAGGGAGTAGGAGCACTGAAGCTTTCTTT.

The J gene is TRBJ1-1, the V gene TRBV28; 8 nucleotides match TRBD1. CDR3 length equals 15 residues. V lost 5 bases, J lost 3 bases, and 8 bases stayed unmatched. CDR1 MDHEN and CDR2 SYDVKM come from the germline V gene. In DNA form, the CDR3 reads TGTGCCAGCAGTGCCCCCGGGACAGGATACACTGAAGCTTTCTTT. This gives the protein CASSAPGTGYTEAFF.

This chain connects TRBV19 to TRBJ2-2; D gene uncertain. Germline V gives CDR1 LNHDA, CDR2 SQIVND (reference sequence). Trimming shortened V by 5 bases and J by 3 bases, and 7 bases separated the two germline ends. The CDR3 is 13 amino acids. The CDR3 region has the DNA TGTGCCAGTAGTCGCGCACACACCGGGGAGCTGTTTTTT. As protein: CASSRAHTGELFF.

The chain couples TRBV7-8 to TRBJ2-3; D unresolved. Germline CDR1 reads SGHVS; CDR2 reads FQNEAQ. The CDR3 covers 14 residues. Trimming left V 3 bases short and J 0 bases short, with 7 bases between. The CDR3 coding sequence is TGTGCCAGCAGCTTCTCCTCTAGCACAGATACGCAGTATTTT. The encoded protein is CASSFSSSTDTQYF.